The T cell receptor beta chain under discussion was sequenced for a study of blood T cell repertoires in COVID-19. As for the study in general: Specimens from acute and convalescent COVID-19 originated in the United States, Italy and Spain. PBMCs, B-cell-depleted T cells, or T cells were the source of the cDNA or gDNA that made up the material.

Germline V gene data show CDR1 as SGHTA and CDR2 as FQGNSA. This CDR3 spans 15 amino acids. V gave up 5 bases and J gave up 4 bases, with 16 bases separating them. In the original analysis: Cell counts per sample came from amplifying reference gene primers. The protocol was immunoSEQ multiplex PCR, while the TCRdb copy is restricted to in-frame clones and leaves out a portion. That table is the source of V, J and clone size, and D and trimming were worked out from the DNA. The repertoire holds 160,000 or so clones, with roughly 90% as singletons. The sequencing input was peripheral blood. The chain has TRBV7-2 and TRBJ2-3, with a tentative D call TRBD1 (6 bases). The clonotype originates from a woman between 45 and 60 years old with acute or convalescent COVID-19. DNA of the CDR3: TGTGCCAGCAGCCAAATGACAGGTCCCGCAGATACGCAGTATTTT. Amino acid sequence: CASSQMTGPADTQYF. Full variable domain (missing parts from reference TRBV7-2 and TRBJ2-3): GAGVSQSPSNKVTEKGKDVELRCDPISGHTALYWYRQSLGQGLEFLIYFQGNSAPDKSGLPSDRFSAERTGGSVSTLTIQRTQQEDSAVYLCASSQMTGPADTQYFGPGTRLTVL.